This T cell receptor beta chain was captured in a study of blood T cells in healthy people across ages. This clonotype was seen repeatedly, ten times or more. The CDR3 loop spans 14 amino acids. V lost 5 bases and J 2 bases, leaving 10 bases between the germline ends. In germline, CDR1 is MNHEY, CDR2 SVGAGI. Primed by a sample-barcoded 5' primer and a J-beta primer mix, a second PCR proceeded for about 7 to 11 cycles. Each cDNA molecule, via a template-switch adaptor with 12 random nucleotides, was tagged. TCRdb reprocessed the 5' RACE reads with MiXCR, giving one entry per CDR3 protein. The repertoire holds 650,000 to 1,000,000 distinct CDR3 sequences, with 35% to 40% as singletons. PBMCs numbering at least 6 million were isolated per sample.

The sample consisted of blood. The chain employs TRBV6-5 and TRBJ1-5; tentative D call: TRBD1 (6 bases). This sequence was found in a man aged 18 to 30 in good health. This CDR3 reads CASSTGLGNQPQHF. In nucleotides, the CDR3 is TGTGCCAGCAGTACAGGGTTGGGCAATCAGCCCCAGCATTTT.